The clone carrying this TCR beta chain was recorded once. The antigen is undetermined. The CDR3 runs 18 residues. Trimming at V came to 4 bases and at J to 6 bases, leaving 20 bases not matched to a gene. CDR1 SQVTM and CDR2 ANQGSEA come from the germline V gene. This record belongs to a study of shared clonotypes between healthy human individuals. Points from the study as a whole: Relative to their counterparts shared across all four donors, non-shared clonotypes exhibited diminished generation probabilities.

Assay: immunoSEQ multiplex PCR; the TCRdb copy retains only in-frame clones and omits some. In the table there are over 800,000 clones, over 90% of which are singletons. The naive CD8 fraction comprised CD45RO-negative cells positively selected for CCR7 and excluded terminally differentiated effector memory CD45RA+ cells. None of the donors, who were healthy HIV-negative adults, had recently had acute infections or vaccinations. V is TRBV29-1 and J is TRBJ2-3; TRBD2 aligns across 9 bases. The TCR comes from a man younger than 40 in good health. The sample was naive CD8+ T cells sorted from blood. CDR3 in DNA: TGCAGCGTTGGTGAAACGCGGGAGGGTCGCAGGGTAGGGGATACGCAGTATTTT. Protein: CSVGETREGRRVGDTQYF.